This TCR beta chain was sequenced in a study of long-term antiretroviral therapy in people with HIV (dated by TCRdb to 2022 to 2024). Regarding the research as a whole: The earliest samples were collected approximately a decade before the 2015 WHO recommendation for immediate ART, a period when ART was typically delayed until CD4 counts fell. This retrospective serial study examined whether starting ART and sustained HIV suppression were associated with changes in the composition and diversity of the TRB repertoire in peripheral blood. From fewer than 35 adults with confirmed HIV infection, the cohort provided approximately 190 cryopreserved PBMC samples, gathered serially across a mean of approximately six years (range 1-12). About a third of the roughly 30 participants with HIV were female. Test extractions of a monoclonal T-cell line alongside about 35 polyclonal samples showed no cross-contamination during QIAcube processing. Results the study describes overall, beyond this receptor: Because pre-ART samples had limited cell numbers, unsorted PBMC were profiled rather than sorted CD4+ and CD8+ T cells. Expanded TRB clones identified before ART initiation dominated the repertoire across all time points, though the dominance fluctuated and decreased in many PLHIV after ART. HIV repertoires had narrower CDR3 length ranges than controls, and the network structure suggested an antigen-experienced repertoire that shifted only slightly toward naive after ART. Inferences about post-ART repertoire changes are limited because no data were available on ART adherence, viral resistance or therapy changes. Since PBMC availability was limited, sequencing covered only the TCR beta chain, with no alpha chain pairing. The samples span the years 2004 to 2017, and the ART regimens used at that time may not be as effective as current regimens. Starting ART was linked to a significant rise in TRB diversity, yet even after long-term ART the diversity remained significantly lower than in transplant donor controls.

To be included, a participant needed at least one PBMC sample from before ART initiation plus at least two post-ART samples. Treatment was received in the United States of America by all participants with HIV. Before DNA extraction, cryopreserved samples containing roughly 1-11 million PBMC were thawed and washed. At the time of the earliest PBMC sample for each participant with HIV, ages ranged from about 23 to 60 years. Per participant, PBMC samples came from 1-4 timepoints prior to ART initiation and 2-8 timepoints following ART initiation, for a median of 7 samples. Serial HIV viral load, CD4+ T-cell count, ART history and demographic data were obtained for every participant. Genomic DNA was extracted from unsorted PBMC with a Qiagen kit on a QIAcube, processed in batches of 12 samples. This clone was found a few times. It has no known antigen specificity. Per-base qualities were not stored, and no clone one base away is much larger.

Sequencing of the TRB variable region was done with the immunoSEQ hsTCRB v3.0 assay at survey level resolution. A depth of roughly 35,000-55,000 T-cell genomes per sample was targeted for TRB sequencing. An Illumina MiSeq with a v3 150-cycle kit was used to sequence the pooled TRB libraries. The study's own analysis went as follows. Analysis of repertoires was carried out in R inside a reproducible Nextflow workflow spanning QC, data transformation and analysis. Custom analyses were implemented in LymphoSeq2, an R package for AIRR-Seq data exploration. A handful of samples yielding fewer than 5000 total TRB sequences were excluded, leaving 188 analyzed HIV repertoires. Among the approximately 180 retained HIV repertoires, approximately 57 were collected before ART initiation and around 130 were collected after ART initiation. Repertoires were downsampled to 5000 TRB nucleotide sequences, with summary statistics averaged over 100 downsampling iterations. Only TRB sequences with CDR3 regions of at least seven amino acids were retained for analysis. Diversity was measured with a Shannon entropy-derived clonality score and the Gini coefficient. In the repertoire networks, any two of the top 5000 CDR3 amino acid sequences were linked whenever the two sequences differed by an edit distance of one. Antigen specificity groups and MHC restriction were predicted for TRB CDR3 amino acid sequences with GLIPH2. CDR3 amino acid sequences were matched against VDJdb and McPAS-TCR to flag known CMV, EBV, HIV or tissue antigen associations. Pre-ART, post-ART and control groups were compared with Wilcoxon signed-rank tests and Holm-Bonferroni correction. TCRdb stores this immuneACCESS table with in-frame sequences only. Part of the clones is absent; in the studies checked, under half of the shortfall reflects unresolved V genes, and no reason is known for the rest. Clone size and V and J calls were adopted from that table, with D and trimming inferred from the DNA. A total of tens of thousands of clones appear in this sample, 65% to 85% of them only once. The biggest ten clones account for about 7.7% of the sample.

The source is a man aged 25 to 40 with HIV. Here the sequenced sample was unsorted PBMCs, taken 1.5 years after starting antiretroviral therapy.

The nucleotide sequence is given as TGTGCCAGCACCTCGGTAATGGGATATGGCTACACCTTC. Its amino acids are CASTSVMGYGYTF. Rearrangement joined TRBV7-2 to TRBJ1-2; no D gene call is confident. The germline V gene sets CDR1 to SGHTA and CDR2 to FQGNSA. The CDR3 holds 13 amino acids from the cysteine to the phenylalanine. Of the read, only the CDR3 DNA is kept; its 39 bases are in frame from base 1. V loses 7 bases, J loses 5 bases, and the germline ends lie 14 bases apart.